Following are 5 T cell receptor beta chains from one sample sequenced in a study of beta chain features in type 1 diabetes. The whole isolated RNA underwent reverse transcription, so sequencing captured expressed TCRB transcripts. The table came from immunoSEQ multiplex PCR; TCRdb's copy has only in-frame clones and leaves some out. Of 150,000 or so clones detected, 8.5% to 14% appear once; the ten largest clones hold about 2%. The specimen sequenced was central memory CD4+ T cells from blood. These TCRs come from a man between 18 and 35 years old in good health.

CDR3 DNA: TGTGCCAGCAGCTTGGGACTAGCTACCACAGATACGCAGTATTTT. This sequence encodes CASSLGLATTDTQYF. V gene TRBV5-4 combines with J gene TRBJ2-3, with 7 bases matching TRBD2. V lost 0 bases and J lost 2; bases outside the gene matches: 3. The CDR3 has 15 amino acids. Per the germline V gene, CDR1 is SGHNT and CDR2 is YYREEE (reference sequence).

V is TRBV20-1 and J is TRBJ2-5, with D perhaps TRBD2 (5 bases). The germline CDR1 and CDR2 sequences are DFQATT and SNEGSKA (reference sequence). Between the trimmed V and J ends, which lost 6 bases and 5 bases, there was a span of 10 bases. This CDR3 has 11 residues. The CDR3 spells CSAGGWETQYF. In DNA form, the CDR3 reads TGCAGTGCCGGCGGGTGGGAGACCCAGTACTTC.

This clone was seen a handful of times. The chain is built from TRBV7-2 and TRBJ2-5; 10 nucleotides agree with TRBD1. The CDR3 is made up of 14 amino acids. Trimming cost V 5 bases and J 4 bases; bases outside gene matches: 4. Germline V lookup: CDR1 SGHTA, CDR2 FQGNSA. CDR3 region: CASSAGTGVETQYF. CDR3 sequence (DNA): TGTGCCAGCAGCGCCGGGACAGGGGTAGAGACCCAGTACTTC.

The CDR3, as DNA: TGTGCCAGCAGCCAAGAACACGGGCAGCCCCAGCATTTT. Translation gives CASSQEHGQPQHF. The J gene is TRBJ1-5, the V gene TRBV4-2, with D hard to call. V dropped 0 bases and J dropped 7 bases, with 7 bases sitting between them. In germline, CDR1 is LGHNA, CDR2 YNFKEQ. The CDR3 is 13 residues long.

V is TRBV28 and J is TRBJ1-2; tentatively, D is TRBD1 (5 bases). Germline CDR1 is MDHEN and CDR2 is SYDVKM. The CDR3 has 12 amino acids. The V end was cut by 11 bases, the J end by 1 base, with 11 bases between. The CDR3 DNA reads TGTGCCTGCGGGACTAGTAACTATGGCTACACCTTC. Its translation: CACGTSNYGYTF.